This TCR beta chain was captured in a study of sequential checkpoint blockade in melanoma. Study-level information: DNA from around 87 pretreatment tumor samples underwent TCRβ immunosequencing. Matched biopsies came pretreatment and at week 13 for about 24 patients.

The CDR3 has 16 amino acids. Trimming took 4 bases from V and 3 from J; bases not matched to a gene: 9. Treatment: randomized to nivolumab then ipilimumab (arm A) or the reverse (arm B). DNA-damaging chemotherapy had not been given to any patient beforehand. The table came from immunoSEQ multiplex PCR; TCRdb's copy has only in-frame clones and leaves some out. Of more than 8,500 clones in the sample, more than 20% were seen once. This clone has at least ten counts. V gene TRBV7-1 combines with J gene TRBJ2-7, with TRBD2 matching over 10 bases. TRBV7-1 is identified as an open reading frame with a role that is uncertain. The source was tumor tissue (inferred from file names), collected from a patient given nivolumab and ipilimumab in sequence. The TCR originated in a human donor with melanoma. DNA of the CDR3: TGTGCCAGCAGCTTAAGGCCGTCTAGCGGGGGCTACGAGCAGTACTTC. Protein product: CASSLRPSSGGYEQYF.